The present T cell receptor (beta chain) was sequenced within a study of beta chain features in type 1 diabetes. V lost 4 bases, J lost 1 base, and 8 bases stayed unmatched. Germline loops: CDR1 SGHDT, CDR2 YYEEEE. CDR3 size: 15 residues. Every isolated RNA sample was fully reverse transcribed, so sequencing captured expressed TCRB transcripts. Libraries were prepared by immunoSEQ multiplex PCR; TCRdb keeps only in-frame clonotypes and omits some of them. The table has about 930,000 clones, around a sixth seen once. Sorting that relied on CD45RO/CCR7/CD25/CD127/CD95/CD27 yielded CD4+ naive, central memory, regulatory and stem cell-like memory cells.

The TCR sequence derives from a young woman in good health. This chain links TRBV5-6 with TRBJ2-7; 7 bases are a match to TRBD1. Sequenced sample: naive CD4+ T cells from blood. The CDR3 nucleotides read TGTGCCAGCAGCCCCGGACAGGTAGATTCCTACGAGCAGTACTTC. This translates into CASSPGQVDSYEQYF.